One and the same sample provided the 24 T cell receptor beta chains below, sequenced in a study of T cells in Graves' hyperthyroidism and ophthalmopathy. TCR beta CDR3 regions were amplified from RNA transcripts. First-round RT-PCR of the TCR CDR3 relied on the HTBI primer set. TCRdb reprocessed the multiplex PCR reads via MiXCR and lists one record per CDR3 protein. Among approximately 740,000 distinct CDR3 sequences listed, 13% to 15% were seen once. Sequencing was done on a sample of blood. The receptor set was obtained from a woman aged 18-35 years with Graves' hyperthyroidism.

V is TRBV29-1 and J is TRBJ2-5, with D maybe TRBD2 (5 bases). Germline CDR1 reads SQVTM; CDR2 reads ANQGSEA. Between the trimmed V and J ends, which lost 4 bases and 5 bases, there was a span of 11 bases. The CDR3 runs to 12 residues. DNA of the CDR3: TGCAGCGTTGCCGAGACTACCGAGACCCAGTACTTC. It is translated as CSVAETTETQYF. Variable domain in full (rest from reference TRBV29-1 and TRBJ2-5): SAVISQKPSRDICQRGTSLTIQCQVDSQVTMMFWYRQQPGQSLTLIATANQGSEATYESGFVIDKFPISRPNLTFSTLTVSNMSPEDSSIYLCSVAETTETQYFGPGTRLLVL.

This clonotype was detected ten times or more. The chain is built from TRBV24-1 and TRBJ2-5; 14 bases line up with TRBD2. The CDR3 extends over 16 amino acids. The V gene's germline CDR1 is KGHDR and CDR2 SFDVKD. After removal of 3 bases from V and 4 bases from J, the junction contained 3 bases not matched to a gene. The CDR3 spells CATSDHGLAGGETQYF. The CDR3 DNA follows: TGTGCCACCAGTGATCATGGACTAGCGGGAGGAGAGACCCAGTACTTC.

This clonotype was seen many times. The chain carries TRBV28 and TRBJ1-1; D is possibly TRBD1 (5 bases). Germline values: CDR1 MDHEN, CDR2 SYDVKM. V shed 6 bases and J shed 0 bases, with 32 bases lying between them. The CDR3 consists of 21 residues. The CDR3 DNA reads as TGTGCCAGCAGCCTAGACAGCGGGGTCGGGGGTACAATCGGAGTGAACACTGAAGCTTTCTTT. Protein product: CASSLDSGVGGTIGVNTEAFF. Combining the CDR3 with reference TRBV28 and TRBJ1-1 gives the whole variable domain DVKVTQSSRYLVKRTGEKVFLECVQDMDHENMFWYRQDPGLGLRLIYFSYDVKMKEKGDIPEGYSVSREKKERFSLILESASTNQTSMYLCASSLDSGVGGTIGVNTEAFFGQGTRLTVV.

The chain combines TRBV11-1 with TRBJ1-1; TRBD1 is a possible D gene (6 bases). The length of the CDR3 is 14 residues. Germline loops: CDR1 SGHAT, CDR2 FQDESV (reference sequence). Deletions cut 7 bases from V and 1 base from J, with 13 bases between. CDR3 sequence reads: CASTSNRANTEAFF. In DNA form, the CDR3 reads TGTGCCAGCACTTCAAACAGGGCGAACACTGAAGCTTTCTTT.

The rearrangement joins TRBV19 to TRBJ1-1; TRBD1 agrees at 10 bases. J lost 5 bases, V lost 8 bases, and 8 bases had no gene match. CDR3 length: 14 amino acids. Germline CDR1 and CDR2: LNHDA and SQIVND (reference sequence). CDR3 DNA: TGTGCCAGTCAGGGACAGGGGAGGAATACTGAAGCTTTCTTT. Amino acids: CASQGQGRNTEAFF.

This clonotype came up a few times. The chain couples TRBV6-6 to TRBJ2-5, with D unresolved. The CDR3 covers 13 residues. V gave up 1 base and J gave up 5 bases, with 8 bases separating them. Germline CDR1 is MNHNY and CDR2 is SVGAGI (reference sequence). CDR3 protein: CASSYFKRETQYF. CDR3 in DNA: TGTGCCAGCAGTTACTTTAAGAGGGAGACCCAGTACTTC.

This clonotype appeared many times. This chain links TRBV28 with TRBJ1-2, with D uncertain. The germline CDR1 and CDR2 sequences are MDHEN and SYDVKM. V was trimmed by 2 bases and J by 8 bases, leaving 9 bases between them. This CDR3 is 12 amino acids long. The CDR3 protein is CASSLNDEGYTF. The CDR3 DNA sequence: TGTGCCAGCAGTTTAAATGACGAAGGCTACACCTTC.

This clonotype was counted between two and nine times. The chain employs TRBV29-1 and TRBJ2-5; D gene uncertain. This CDR3 contains 10 residues. V was clipped by 4 bases and J by 5 bases, with 5 bases between them. Germline assignment: CDR1 SQVTM and CDR2 ANQGSEA. The CDR3 protein is CSVAVETQYF. The CDR3 DNA reads as TGCAGCGTTGCAGTTGAGACCCAGTACTTC.

This clonotype was seen repeatedly, ten times or more. The J gene is TRBJ2-2, the V gene TRBV7-9, with 7 bases aligning to TRBD1. The V segment lost 4 bases and the J segment 7 bases; nucleotides outside the gene matches: 3. The CDR3 runs 13 residues. Germline CDR1 SEHNR, CDR2 FQNEAQ (reference sequence). For the CDR3, the DNA is TGTGCCAGCAGCTCATCAGGGGGCGGGGAGCTGTTTTTT. Amino acids: CASSSSGGGELFF.

This clonotype was counted many times. The gene calls are TRBV20-1 and TRBJ2-7; D not resolved. The V and J ends lost 5 bases and 4 bases respectively, with 18 bases between them. CDR1 and CDR2 (germline): DFQATT, SNEGSKA (reference sequence). The CDR3 is 14 residues long. The CDR3 loop is CSAEDQRNLYEQYF. The CDR3 bases are TGCAGTGCTGAAGATCAACGGAACTTATACGAGCAGTACTTC.

Only a few counts were recorded for this clonotype. The chain is built from TRBV24-1 and TRBJ2-1; D call uncertain. V lost 1 base, J lost 7 bases, and 7 bases lay in between. Germline V CDR1 and CDR2: KGHDR, SFDVKD. CDR3 length: 13 residues. CDR3 sequence reads: CATSDFVLNEQFF. The CDR3 DNA reads as TGTGCCACCAGTGATTTCGTCCTTAATGAGCAGTTCTTC.

This clonotype was seen ten or more times. The chain combines TRBV2 with TRBJ1-1, with a weak D call TRBD1 (5 bases). Looked up from germline, CDR1 is SNHLY and CDR2 is FYNNEI. CDR3 length: 14 residues. The germline V and J ends were trimmed by 4 bases and 1 base, with 10 bases remaining between them. CDR3 DNA sequence: TGTGCCAGCAGTGCGAGTAGGGGGAACACTGAAGCTTTCTTT. It codes for CASSASRGNTEAFF.

The sample holds a few counts of this clonotype. The J gene is TRBJ1-2, the V gene TRBV20-1; D possibly corresponds to TRBD1 (5 bases). The CDR3 extends over 12 amino acids. Deletions cut 6 bases from V and 8 bases from J, with 16 bases between. Germline assignment: CDR1 DFQATT and CDR2 SNEGSKA (reference sequence). CDR3 sequence reads: CSAPRGGGGYTF. CDR3 DNA: TGCAGTGCCCCGAGGGGCGGGGGAGGCTACACCTTC.

This clonotype was observed at least ten times. The V gene is TRBV6-2 or TRBV6-3, the J gene TRBJ1-5, with D perhaps matching TRBD1 (6 bases). This CDR3 contains 14 residues. Germline-derived CDR1 and CDR2 are MNHEY and SVGEGT. V shed 7 bases and J shed 5 bases, with 15 bases lying between them. CDR3 amino acids: CASKSGQTDQPQHF. DNA for the CDR3: TGTGCCAGCAAAAGCGGACAGACCGATCAGCCCCAGCATTTT.

At least ten counts were recorded for this clonotype. The chain combines TRBV5-5 with TRBJ2-7, with D uncertain. The CDR3 covers 13 residues. Germline V gives CDR1 SGHKS, CDR2 YYEKEE (reference sequence). Trimming took 4 bases from V and 3 from J, leaving 11 bases between them. The CDR3 reads CASSIQDFYEQYF. The CDR3 DNA sequence: TGTGCCAGCAGCATTCAGGATTTCTACGAGCAGTACTTC.

CDR3: CASTDFARGTGNTIYF. The CDR3 DNA sequence: TGTGCCAGTACCGATTTTGCGAGAGGGACTGGAAACACCATATATTTT. The rearrangement uses TRBV19 and TRBJ1-3; D is unresolved. The V end lost 7 bases, the J end lost 2 bases, and 18 bases lay between the germline ends. Looked up from germline, CDR1 is LNHDA and CDR2 is SQIVND (reference sequence). This CDR3 comprises 16 residues.

There are many counts of this clonotype. The V and J genes are TRBV11-2 and TRBJ2-3, with a possible D match to TRBD1 (5 bases). Germline CDR1 is SGHAT and CDR2 is FQNNGV. Trimming pared 1 base from V and 0 bases from J, leaving 14 bases between. This CDR3 region has 17 residues. The CDR3 DNA reads TGTGCCAGCAGCTTAGGCCGACAGACCTCTAGCACAGATACGCAGTATTTT. This gives the protein CASSLGRQTSSTDTQYF.

In regard to this clonotype: A much larger clone sits a single nucleotide away, making a read error possible. This chain uses TRBV4-1 with TRBJ1-2, with unresolved D. There are 13 residues in the CDR3. V dropped 1 base and J dropped 14 bases, with 17 bases sitting between them. The V gene's germline CDR1 is MGHRA and CDR2 YSYEKL. The CDR3 here is CASSQGFRAAGTF. CDR3 coding DNA: TGCGCCAGCAGCCAAGGCTTCCGGGCTGCGGGAACCTTC.

Details on this clonotype: The junction differs from germline at one of its ends, possibly a read error. The V call is TRBV27, the J call TRBJ2-7; 9 positions agree with TRBD2. CDR3 length: 15 amino acids. The V gene's germline CDR1 is MNHEY and CDR2 SMNVEV (reference sequence). The CDR3 coding sequence is TGTGCCGGCAGTTTCGGGGGCGGGAGGGCCGGCGAGCAGTACTTC. This gives the protein CAGSFGGGRAGEQYF.

This clonotype appeared a few times. The rearrangement links TRBV5-1 to TRBJ1-2; maybe TRBD1 (6 bases). Trimming cost V 2 bases and J 8 bases, with 19 bases left between them. This CDR3 comprises 15 residues. Per the germline V gene, CDR1 is SGHRS and CDR2 is YFSETQ. The CDR3 DNA is TGCGCCAGCAGCTTCAACAGGGCCCTCTTAGGCGGCTACACCTTC. It encodes CASSFNRALLGGYTF.

In its sample, this clonotype was seen many times. The chain carries TRBV20-1 and TRBJ2-7; 14 positions agree with TRBD2. V lost 3 bases, J lost 3 bases, and 10 bases stayed unmatched. In germline, CDR1 is DFQATT, CDR2 SNEGSKA (reference sequence). The CDR3 runs to 17 residues. For the CDR3, the DNA is TGCAGTGCTAGTGCTCTAACCGGGACTAGCGGGGGCTACGAGCAGTACTTC. Residues: CSASALTGTSGGYEQYF.

This clonotype has a count of ten or more. The rearrangement links TRBV20-1 to TRBJ1-1; weak D call: TRBD1 (5 bases). CDR1 and CDR2 (germline): DFQATT, SNEGSKA (reference sequence). There are 15 residues in the CDR3. The V gene lost 0 bases and the J gene lost 4 bases, with 15 bases spanning the gap. The CDR3 here is CSARELVLGVTEAFF. As DNA, the CDR3 is TGCAGTGCTAGAGAGTTGGTTTTGGGGGTCACTGAAGCTTTCTTT.

The chain carries TRBV15 and TRBJ2-1, with 10 bases that match TRBD1. V was clipped by 1 base and J by 4 bases; unmatched bases: 1. This CDR3 is 15 amino acids long. Germline loops: CDR1 LNHNV, CDR2 YYDKDF (reference sequence). The DNA of the CDR3 is TGTGCCACCAGCAGAGGGACAGGGGGGTACAATGAGCAGTTCTTC. It codes for CATSRGTGGYNEQFF.

This clonotype was seen ten or more times. The chain links TRBV20-1 to TRBJ2-7; 7 bases map to TRBD1. This CDR3 is 13 amino acids long. Germline V gene data show CDR1 as DFQATT and CDR2 as SNEGSKA (reference sequence). The V gene end was trimmed by 3 bases and the J gene end by 2 bases; junction bases not matched to a gene: 4. The CDR3: CSASGTDTYEQYF. CDR3 DNA sequence: TGCAGTGCTAGCGGGACAGACACCTACGAGCAGTACTTC.